This T cell receptor beta chain was recovered during a study of blood T cell repertoires in COVID-19. Study details: Italy, Spain and the United States were the sources of the convalescent and acute COVID-19 samples.

V lost 6 bases and J lost 8, with 10 bases in between. CDR1 MNHEY and CDR2 SMNVEV come from the germline V gene (reference sequence). The CDR3 spans 11 residues. Measured with immunoSEQ multiplex PCR; TCRdb has only the in-frame clones, and not every one. The data contain under 400,000 clones, roughly 88% of them singletons. The genes are TRBV27 and TRBJ1-2; tentatively, D is TRBD1 (5 bases). Sequenced material: peripheral blood. The receptor was derived from a woman in her twenties or thirties with COVID-19, enrolled during active disease. The CDR3, as DNA: TGTGCCAGCAGGGGACTCGGGGGCTACACCTTC. Translated: CASRGLGGYTF.